The 16 T cell receptor beta chains below all came from one sample that was sequenced in a study of blood T cell repertoires in COVID-19. Using immunoSEQ multiplex PCR, the repertoire was profiled, and TCRdb retains in-frame clones only, with some absent. The data show around 260,000 clones, about 81% seen once. Sequenced material: PBMCs or T cells enriched from blood (not recorded which). The receptor set was obtained from a man aged 25-40 years with acute COVID-19.

V usage is TRBV7-8 and J usage is TRBJ2-1; 9 nucleotides agree with TRBD2. Germline values: CDR1 SGHVS, CDR2 FQNEAQ. This CDR3 has 15 amino acids. With 6 bases clipped from V and 1 base from J, the junction kept 4 bases outside the gene matches. The DNA of the CDR3 is TGTGCCAGCAGGCTAGCGGGGAGGTCCTACAATGAGCAGTTCTTC. Its protein product is CASRLAGRSYNEQFF.

This chain joins TRBV3-1 (or the pseudogene TRBV3-2) and TRBJ2-5, with 8 bases that match TRBD2. Per the germline V gene, CDR1 is LGHDT and CDR2 is YNNKEL (reference sequence). The trim removed 3 bases at V and 4 bases at J, leaving 10 bases unmatched. The CDR3 loop spans 16 amino acids. The CDR3: CASSHVTRAGGETQYF. The CDR3, as DNA: TGTGCCAGCAGCCACGTCACCCGGGCGGGGGGAGAGACCCAGTACTTC.

This clone came up once. The CDR3 DNA follows: TGTGCCAGCAAGGGTCCCGGGACTAGGAATTTCGCCGGGGAGCTGTTTTTT. Translating gives CASKGPGTRNFAGELFF. This chain joins TRBV2 and TRBJ2-2; 8 bases are a match to TRBD2. The CDR3 extends over 17 amino acids. V shed 7 bases, J shed 6 bases, and the junction held 16 bases outside the gene matches. Germline V gene lookup returns CDR1 SNHLY and CDR2 FYNNEI.

The V and J genes are TRBV29-1 and TRBJ1-1; 9 positions agree with TRBD1. V lost 6 bases to trimming and J lost 4 bases; unmatched junction nucleotides: 6. This CDR3 spans 13 amino acids. Germline assignment: CDR1 SQVTM and CDR2 ANQGSEA. The CDR3 loop is CSVDRTGATEAFF. CDR3 bases: TGCAGCGTAGACCGGACAGGGGCCACTGAAGCTTTCTTT.

The CDR3 coding sequence is TGTGCCAGCAGTTTAGGCACAGGGGGCTCCTATGGCTACACCTTC. Translating it yields CASSLGTGGSYGYTF. This chain connects TRBV27 to TRBJ1-2; TRBD1 matches at 9 bases. Germline V gene sequence: CDR1 MNHEY, CDR2 SMNVEV (reference sequence). The V and J ends lost 2 bases and 4 bases, in that order; junction bases with no gene match: 5. The CDR3 covers 15 residues.

The chain uses TRBV3-1 (or the pseudogene TRBV3-2) and TRBJ2-3, with 7 bases fitting TRBD2. CDR1 is LGHDT, CDR2 YNNKEL, per germline (reference sequence). J gave up 0 bases and V 2 bases, and 11 bases lay outside the gene matches. CDR3 length equals 18 residues. This CDR3 is CASSQRAQTTSSTDTQYF. The CDR3 nucleotides read TGTGCCAGCAGCCAAAGGGCCCAGACGACTAGCAGCACAGATACGCAGTATTTT.

The chain links TRBV12-3 or TRBV12-4 to TRBJ2-5, with D possibly matching TRBD2 (5 bases). The CDR3 is made up of 12 amino acids. Trimming took 5 bases from V and 13 from J, leaving 17 bases between them. CDR3 sequence (DNA): TGTGCCAGCAGTCCCGGGAACACCCCGGGGTACTTC. Translation: CASSPGNTPGYF.

The chain carries TRBV24-1 and TRBJ1-5, with 10 positions matching TRBD1. The germline CDR1 and CDR2 sequences are KGHDR and SFDVKD. The CDR3 covers 15 residues. V dropped 5 bases and J dropped 2; count of bases not matched to a gene: 2. In nucleotides, the CDR3 is TGTGCCACCAGTGCAGGGACAGGGGGCAATCAGCCCCAGCATTTT. Translating gives CATSAGTGGNQPQHF.

The J gene is TRBJ2-2, the V gene TRBV6-5; 11 positions match TRBD2. CDR1 MNHEY and CDR2 SVGAGI come from the germline V gene. CDR3 length: 15 amino acids. J was trimmed by 1 base and V by 6 bases; bases with no gene match: 1. The CDR3 here is CASRGTSGNTGELFF. The CDR3 region has the DNA TGTGCCAGCAGAGGGACTAGCGGGAACACCGGGGAGCTGTTTTTT.

The V and J genes are TRBV27 and TRBJ2-1; 11 bases map to TRBD2. The CDR3 is made up of 16 amino acids. V lost 4 bases to trimming and J lost 10 bases; unmatched junction nucleotides: 12. The germline V gene encodes CDR1 MNHEY and CDR2 SMNVEV (reference sequence). The CDR3 protein is CASSSVAGGPVEEQFF. In DNA, the CDR3 is TGTGCCAGCAGTTCAGTAGCGGGAGGGCCAGTGGAGGAGCAGTTCTTC.

The CDR3 here is CASRNRGLDYGYTF. The CDR3, as DNA: TGTGCCAGCAGAAACAGGGGGCTTGACTATGGCTACACCTTC. The chain joins TRBV28 to TRBJ1-2, with 9 bases that match TRBD1. The CDR3 extends over 14 amino acids. CDR1 is MDHEN, CDR2 SYDVKM, per germline. Trimming cost V 6 bases and J 3 bases; bases outside gene matches: 5.

The rearrangement joins TRBV7-9 to TRBJ1-1, with D possibly being TRBD1 (5 bases). The V gene's germline CDR1 is SEHNR and CDR2 FQNEAQ (reference sequence). The CDR3 loop spans 12 amino acids. V was trimmed by 10 bases and J by 7 bases, leaving 16 bases between them. The CDR3 loop is CATRGESVEAFF. For the CDR3, the DNA is TGTGCCACCCGGGGGGAGTCGGTTGAAGCTTTCTTT.

The rearrangement joins TRBV2 to TRBJ2-5, with 10 bases fitting TRBD1. The CDR3 is made up of 15 amino acids. Per the germline V gene, CDR1 is SNHLY and CDR2 is FYNNEI. V shed 5 bases, J shed 5 bases, and the junction held 8 bases outside the gene matches. The chain's CDR3 is CASSSGTGVFETQYF. In DNA, the CDR3 is TGTGCCAGCAGTTCCGGGACAGGGGTTTTTGAGACCCAGTACTTC.

For this clone: Other DNA sequences in this sample translate to the same CDR3. The chain couples TRBV7-3 to TRBJ1-1, with D possibly matching TRBD1 (5 bases). There are 15 residues in the CDR3. Germline V gene data show CDR1 as SGHTA and CDR2 as FQGTGA. V lost 5 bases to trimming and J lost 3 bases, with 16 bases between them. The CDR3 is CASSAAGGRHTEAFF. The DNA for the CDR3 is TGTGCCAGCAGCGCAGCCGGGGGACGTCACACTGAAGCTTTCTTT.

This rearrangement joins TRBV10-2 to TRBJ2-2, with TRBD1 matching over 8 bases. Germline loops: CDR1 WSHSY, CDR2 SAAADI. The junction had 3 bases not matched to a gene; V was cut back by 6 bases and J by 6 bases. The CDR3 is 13 residues long. The CDR3 spells CASRDRVPGELFF. DNA of the CDR3: TGCGCCAGCAGGGACAGGGTCCCCGGGGAGCTGTTTTTT.

V usage is TRBV5-1 and J usage is TRBJ1-1; 8 bases align to TRBD1. CDR3 length equals 15 residues. In germline, CDR1 is SGHRS, CDR2 YFSETQ. V was clipped by 4 bases and J by 0 bases; unmatched bases: 5. CDR3 nucleotide sequence: TGCGCCAGCAGCCCCGGACAGGGAGTGAACACTGAAGCTTTCTTT. It specifies CASSPGQGVNTEAFF.